The clone carrying this TCR beta chain was counted once. This record comes from a study of blood T cell repertoires in COVID-19. At the level of the study: Sites in the United States, Italy and Spain provided acute and convalescent COVID-19 samples.

As handled by the study authors: Nucleated cell counts were estimated from reference gene primer amplification. Clones were sequenced by immunoSEQ multiplex PCR, and TCRdb holds only the in-frame ones, with some missing. V, J and clone size are those of that table, while D and trimming were read from the DNA. The top ten hold roughly 3.7% of the sample, which has 55,000 to 65,000 clones, roughly 85% seen once. Trimming removed 2 bases at V and 13 bases at J, with 9 bases between. CDR3 length: 11 amino acids. Looked up from germline, CDR1 is MNHEY and CDR2 is SMNVEV (reference sequence). The chain joins TRBV27 to TRBJ2-1; the D gene is possibly TRBD2 (6 bases). This receptor was obtained from a man aged 55 to 69 with acute or convalescent COVID-19. Material: peripheral blood. CDR3 coding DNA: TGTGCCAGCAGTTTAGGAGGGAGCCAGTTCTTC. This codes for CASSLGGSQFF.